This TCR beta chain was recovered during a study of early T cells in non-severe SARS-CoV-2 infection. Overall study: Bulk RNA taken from unsorted whole blood was sequenced, leaving chains unpaired.

Germline CDR1 and CDR2: MNHEY and SVGAGI. The CDR3 extends over 15 amino acids. The ends were cut back, 6 bases at V and 7 bases at J, with 19 bases in the middle. This clonotype was seen many times. What it recognizes is unknown. Individual cDNA molecules each received unique molecular identifiers attached to them. Via MiXCR, TCRdb re-called the 5' RACE reads, giving one row per CDR3 protein. The sample has roughly 63,000 distinct CDR3 sequences, approximately 13% seen once. Study-level results: VDJdb matching, biased toward anti-spike CD8 responses, missed private and CD4 specificities.

This sequence was found in an adult who was a healthcare worker with PCR-confirmed SARS-CoV-2 infection or an uninfected control (not recorded which). Sequencing was performed on whole blood. The J gene is TRBJ2-1, the V gene TRBV6-5; D unclear. The CDR3 protein is CASSLLARLGNEQFF. DNA of the CDR3: TGTGCCAGCAGCCTTCTTGCACGGTTGGGTAATGAGCAGTTCTTC.